These 14 T cell receptor beta chains came from one sample sequenced in a study of cytomegalovirus exposure and HLA in healthy donors (dated by TCRdb to the late 2010s). Libraries were prepared through the immunoSEQ multiplex PCR assay. For the multiplex PCR, a mixture combining 60 forward primers for TCR Vbeta segments and 13 reverse primers for TCR Jbeta segments was used. Imported from immuneACCESS, the table was reduced by TCRdb to in-frame sequences with V and J called. These copies leave out some clones; in studies compared against another copy, an unresolved V gene accounts for under half, and the cause of the remainder is not known. The sample yields 90,000 to 130,000 clones; about 60% were counted once. Clones ranked in the top ten supply around 2.2% of the sample. The sequencing sample was made of PBMCs. These TCRs come from a woman younger than 45 in good health and CMV-seronegative.

The CDR3 bases are TGTGCCAGCAGTGAGGGGACAGGCCGCACCTACGAGCAGTACTTC. Encoded protein: CASSEGTGRTYEQYF. The rearrangement uses TRBV2 and TRBJ2-7; 8 bases agree with TRBD1. Unmatched junction bases numbered 6, after V lost 3 bases and J lost 2 bases. The CDR3 length is 15 residues. CDR1 and CDR2 (germline): SNHLY, FYNNEI. Looking up the rest from reference TRBV2 and TRBJ2-7 gives the full variable domain: EPEVTQTPSHQVTQMGQEVILRCVPISNHLYFYWYRQILGQKVEFLVSFYNNEISEKSEIFDDQFSVERPDGSNFTLKIRSTKLEDSAMYFCASSEGTGRTYEQYFGPGTRLTVT.

This clone was observed a few times. The chain combines TRBV5-1 with TRBJ2-3, with 7 bases matching TRBD1. The CDR3 contains 15 residues. Trimming removed 1 base from V and 4 bases from J; junction bases left unmatched: 6. Germline V CDR1 and CDR2: SGHRS, YFSETQ. This CDR3 is CASSLPTGVADTQYF. The DNA of the CDR3 is TGCGCCAGCAGCTTGCCCACAGGGGTAGCAGATACGCAGTATTTT.

This chain links TRBV27 with TRBJ1-2; D perhaps matches TRBD1 (5 bases). With 5 bases removed from V and 8 bases from J, the gap between germline ends came to 27 bases. This CDR3 spans 17 amino acids. Looked up from germline, CDR1 is MNHEY and CDR2 is SMNVEV (reference sequence). CDR3 in amino acids: CASSPIPPGSGGVGYTF. In nucleotides, the CDR3 is TGTGCCAGCAGTCCTATACCCCCGGGGTCGGGGGGTGTAGGCTACACCTTC.

J is TRBJ2-4 and V is TRBV6-1, with D hard to call. V lost 1 base, J lost 0 bases, and 10 bases lay in between. The CDR3 runs 16 residues. From germline, CDR1 is MNHNS and CDR2 SASEGT. Here the CDR3 DNA reads TGTGCCAGCAGTGAAGATGTACGGTTAGCCAAAAACATTCAGTACTTC. The encoded protein is CASSEDVRLAKNIQYF.

The rearrangement joins TRBV10-2 to TRBJ1-5; maybe TRBD1 (5 bases). The CDR3 sequence is 15 residues long. Trimming took off 6 bases at V and 0 bases at J, with 12 bases between the two ends. In germline, CDR1 is WSHSY, CDR2 SAAADI. The CDR3 DNA reads as TGCGCCAGCAGCCGGACACAATATAGCAATCAGCCCCAGCATTTT. Amino acid sequence: CASSRTQYSNQPQHF.

This clone was detected a few times. This chain links TRBV6-1 with TRBJ1-1; the match to TRBD1 covers 7 bases. The CDR3 has 14 residues. Germline CDR1 is MNHNS and CDR2 is SASEGT. J gave up 3 bases and V 5 bases, and 6 bases lay outside the gene matches. CDR3 residues: CASSKGQEHTEAFF. CDR3 in DNA: TGTGCCAGCAGTAAAGGACAGGAGCACACTGAAGCTTTCTTT.

The chain combines TRBV4-1 with TRBJ1-4, with D maybe TRBD1 (5 bases). This CDR3 region has 12 residues. From germline, CDR1 is MGHRA and CDR2 YSYEKL. V shed 3 bases and J shed 12 bases, with 11 bases lying between them. In DNA form, the CDR3 reads TGCGCCAGCAGCCAGACGGCGGGGGAACTGTTTTTT. Its protein is CASSQTAGELFF.

In its sample, this clone was seen once. This rearrangement joins TRBV6-6 to TRBJ2-2; 10 bases line up with TRBD1. J lost 7 bases, V lost 6 bases, and 11 bases had no gene match. Germline V gene lookup returns CDR1 MNHNY and CDR2 SVGAGI (reference sequence). CDR3 length equals 16 residues. CDR3 amino acids: CASRKSGTGVFGELFF. The DNA of the CDR3 is TGTGCCAGCAGAAAATCCGGGACAGGGGTTTTCGGGGAGCTGTTTTTT.

J is TRBJ2-7 and V is TRBV7-9; 12 bases are shared with TRBD2. The germline V gene encodes CDR1 SEHNR and CDR2 FQNEAQ (reference sequence). V was pared by 5 bases and J by 6 bases, with 8 bases of the junction left unmatched. The CDR3 runs to 15 residues. CDR3 region: CASSLGLAGSAEQYF. CDR3 nucleotides: TGTGCCAGCAGCCTCGGACTAGCGGGATCTGCCGAGCAGTACTTC. Looking up the rest from reference TRBV7-9 and TRBJ2-7 gives the full variable domain: DTGVSQNPRHKITKRGQNVTFRCDPISEHNRLYWYRQTLGQGPEFLTYFQNEAQLEKSRLLSDRFSAERPKGSFSTLEIQRTEQGDSAMYLCASSLGLAGSAEQYFGPGTRLTVT.

The rearrangement links TRBV19 to TRBJ1-5; 8 bases line up with TRBD1. V dropped 7 bases and J dropped 5; count of bases not matched to a gene: 7. Germline values: CDR1 LNHDA, CDR2 SQIVND (reference sequence). The CDR3 contains 14 residues. CDR3 DNA sequence: TGTGCCAGTAATACAGGGGGGCGAGATCAGCCCCAGCATTTT. Translated: CASNTGGRDQPQHF. Supplemented by reference TRBV19 and TRBJ1-5, the full variable domain reads DGGITQSPKYLFRKEGQNVTLSCEQNLNHDAMYWYRQDPGQGLRLIYYSQIVNDFQKGDIAEGYSVSREKKESFPLTVTSAQKNPTAFYLCASNTGGRDQPQHFGDGTRLSIL.

The table lists this clone with a count of one. The V gene is TRBV6-5, the J gene TRBJ2-7, with D possibly matching TRBD2 (7 bases). The V and J ends lost 5 bases and 2 bases respectively, with 16 bases between them. The CDR3 has 15 residues. Germline assignment: CDR1 MNHEY and CDR2 SVGAGI. The CDR3 DNA sequence: TGTGCCAGCAGTACCAAGGGGGGGAGGACCTACGAGCAGTACTTC. This codes for CASSTKGGRTYEQYF.

To note about this clone: Other DNA sequences in this sample translate to the same CDR3. The J gene is TRBJ2-3, the V gene TRBV7-9; a possible D gene is TRBD2 (6 bases). CDR1 SEHNR and CDR2 FQNEAQ come from the germline V gene (reference sequence). Trimming cost V 5 bases and J 3 bases, with 15 bases left between them. The CDR3 runs 15 residues. The CDR3, as DNA: TGTGCCAGCAGCCCCCCGGGAGTCAGTACAGATACGCAGTATTTT. Protein product: CASSPPGVSTDTQYF.

The chain has TRBV7-2 and TRBJ2-7; TRBD1 might be the D (5 bases). Germline V gives CDR1 SGHTA, CDR2 FQGNSA. Trimming stripped 5 bases from V and 0 bases from J, with 14 bases between. The CDR3 is made up of 15 amino acids. Here the CDR3 reads CASSPFGHRSYEQYF. In DNA, the CDR3 is TGTGCCAGCAGCCCTTTCGGACACCGCTCCTACGAGCAGTACTTC.

The rearrangement links TRBV4-2 to TRBJ2-7, with 10 nucleotides matching TRBD2. This CDR3 region has 17 residues. The V gene's germline CDR1 is LGHNA and CDR2 YNFKEQ. Germline trimming cut 0 bases from V and 2 bases from J; bases unmatched to any gene: 7. The DNA of the CDR3 is TGTGCCAGCAGCCAAGAGGGGCTACTAGCGGGAACCTACGAGCAGTACTTC. Residues: CASSQEGLLAGTYEQYF.